This is a list of T cell receptor beta chains from one sample in a study of shared clonotypes between healthy human individuals. The method was immunoSEQ multiplex PCR; TCRdb's version includes in-frame clones alone and lacks a portion of them. The repertoire holds roughly 1,500,000 clones, 95% to 99% seen once, with approximately 0.45% in the top ten. The sample taken for sequencing was naive CD4+ T cells sorted from blood. The receptor source for this set is a man aged 25 to 45 in good health. CDR3s include the opening cysteine and the closing phenylalanine or tryptophan. Fields, in order: D gene, clone size, V gene, J gene, CDR3 protein, CDR3 DNA. The D gene is left open where the match is weak. Rows give clone size only sometimes, using once, few, many, or a class for an expanded clone.

d_gene: TRBD1; abundance: NA; v_gene: TRBV15; j_gene: TRBJ2-3; CDR3aa: CATSRTGRTDTQYF; CDR3nt: TGTGCCACCAGCAGGACAGGGCGTACAGATACGCAGTATTTT
d_gene: TRBD1; abundance: NA; v_gene: TRBV7-6; j_gene: TRBJ2-7; CDR3aa: CASRSPGQDEQYF; CDR3nt: TGTGCCAGCAGATCTCCGGGACAGGACGAGCAGTACTTC
d_gene: NA; abundance: NA; v_gene: TRBV6-5; j_gene: TRBJ1-4; CDR3aa: CASSYSMVVAEKLFF; CDR3nt: TGTGCCAGCAGTTACTCGATGGTAGTGGCAGAAAAACTGTTTTTT
d_gene: NA; abundance: NA; v_gene: TRBV6-6; j_gene: TRBJ2-5; CDR3aa: CASRGGQETQYF; CDR3nt: TGTGCCAGCAGGGGAGGCCAAGAGACCCAGTACTTC
d_gene: NA; abundance: NA; v_gene: TRBV18; j_gene: TRBJ2-7; CDR3aa: CASSPRDTSYEQYF; CDR3nt: TGTGCCAGCTCACCTAGGGACACCTCCTACGAGCAGTACTTC
d_gene: NA; abundance: NA; v_gene: TRBV5-4; j_gene: TRBJ1-5; CDR3aa: CASSLDDIGNGGNQPQHF; CDR3nt: TGTGCCAGCAGCTTGGATGATATCGGGAATGGTGGCAATCAGCCCCAGCATTTT
d_gene: TRBD1; abundance: NA; v_gene: TRBV6-5; j_gene: TRBJ1-1; CDR3aa: CASSQGAEAFF; CDR3nt: TGTGCCAGCAGTCAGGGGGCGGAAGCTTTCTTT
d_gene: NA; abundance: NA; v_gene: TRBV9; j_gene: TRBJ2-1; CDR3aa: CASSVDMGYNEQFF; CDR3nt: TGTGCCAGCAGCGTAGATATGGGATACAATGAGCAGTTCTTC
d_gene: TRBD2; abundance: NA; v_gene: TRBV5-4; j_gene: TRBJ2-3; CDR3aa: CASSLGLAGADTQYF; CDR3nt: TGTGCCAGCAGCTTGGGTCTAGCGGGAGCAGATACGCAGTATTTT
d_gene: NA; abundance: NA; v_gene: TRBV28; j_gene: TRBJ1-1; CDR3aa: CASSLAGPEAFF; CDR3nt: TGTGCCAGCAGTTTAGCCGGCCCAGAAGCTTTCTTT
d_gene: TRBD2; abundance: NA; v_gene: TRBV19; j_gene: TRBJ2-1; CDR3aa: CASSAGLGEVDEQFF; CDR3nt: TGTGCCAGTAGTGCGGGACTAGGGGAGGTGGACGAGCAGTTCTTC
d_gene: NA; abundance: NA; v_gene: TRBV5-1; j_gene: TRBJ2-1; CDR3aa: CASSLVVSDEQFF; CDR3nt: TGCGCCAGCAGCTTGGTTGTGTCTGATGAGCAGTTCTTC
d_gene: NA; abundance: NA; v_gene: TRBV7-9; j_gene: TRBJ2-6; CDR3aa: CASSLDTLGANVLTF; CDR3nt: TGTGCCAGCAGCCTGGACACCCTTGGGGCCAACGTCCTGACTTTC
d_gene: NA; abundance: NA; v_gene: TRBV27; j_gene: TRBJ2-5; CDR3aa: CASSLYRVPQETQYF; CDR3nt: TGTGCCAGCAGTTTGTATAGGGTCCCTCAAGAGACCCAGTACTTC
d_gene: NA; abundance: NA; v_gene: TRBV19; j_gene: TRBJ2-3; CDR3aa: CASREGLYTDTQYF; CDR3nt: TGTGCCAGTAGGGAGGGCCTTTACACAGATACGCAGTATTTT
d_gene: TRBD2; abundance: NA; v_gene: TRBV10-3; j_gene: TRBJ2-1; CDR3aa: CATRDGGSRVNEQFF; CDR3nt: TGTGCCACGCGAGATGGCGGGAGTCGGGTGAATGAGCAGTTCTTC
d_gene: TRBD2; abundance: few; v_gene: TRBV29-1; j_gene: TRBJ2-1; CDR3aa: CSVRTGLGNEQFF; CDR3nt: TGCAGCGTCCGAACGGGACTAGGTAATGAGCAGTTCTTC
d_gene: TRBD1; abundance: NA; v_gene: TRBV7-2; j_gene: TRBJ1-2; CDR3aa: CASSPTGTGGDYGYTF; CDR3nt: TGTGCCAGCAGCCCTACCGGGACAGGGGGAGACTATGGCTACACCTTC
d_gene: NA; abundance: NA; v_gene: TRBV10-3; j_gene: TRBJ2-2; CDR3aa: CAISKQTRGNTFTGELFF; CDR3nt: TGTGCCATCAGCAAACAAACCCGGGGCAACACTTTCACCGGGGAGCTGTTTTTT
d_gene: NA; abundance: NA; v_gene: TRBV11-2; j_gene: TRBJ2-3; CDR3aa: CASSSASGPDTQYF; CDR3nt: TGTGCCAGCAGCTCGGCCTCGGGGCCAGATACGCAGTATTTT
d_gene: TRBD2; abundance: NA; v_gene: TRBV27; j_gene: TRBJ2-2; CDR3aa: CASSRQLAGGTGELFF; CDR3nt: TGTGCCAGCAGTCGCCAACTAGCGGGGGGCACCGGGGAGCTGTTTTTT
d_gene: NA; abundance: NA; v_gene: TRBV9; j_gene: TRBJ1-1; CDR3aa: CASSVEGGNTEAFF; CDR3nt: TGTGCCAGCAGCGTAGAAGGGGGGAACACTGAAGCTTTCTTT
d_gene: NA; abundance: NA; v_gene: TRBV28; j_gene: TRBJ1-5; CDR3aa: CASAGYSNQPQHF; CDR3nt: TGTGCCAGCGCGGGGTATAGCAATCAGCCCCAGCATTTT
d_gene: NA; abundance: NA; v_gene: TRBV18; j_gene: TRBJ2-1; CDR3aa: CASSPLGVPNEQFF; CDR3nt: TGTGCCAGCTCACCTTTAGGGGTTCCGAATGAGCAGTTCTTC
d_gene: NA; abundance: NA; v_gene: TRBV15; j_gene: TRBJ2-3; CDR3aa: CATSRALAGGTDTQYF; CDR3nt: TGTGCCACCAGCAGAGCCCTAGCAGGGGGCACAGATACGCAGTATTTT
d_gene: NA; abundance: NA; v_gene: TRBV9; j_gene: TRBJ1-1; CDR3aa: CASSTGRRHTEAFF; CDR3nt: TGTGCCAGCAGCACAGGCAGGAGGCACACTGAAGCTTTCTTT
d_gene: TRBD1; abundance: NA; v_gene: TRBV6-6; j_gene: TRBJ1-2; CDR3aa: CASSYDRVGSYGYTF; CDR3nt: TGTGCCAGCAGTTACGACAGGGTGGGAAGCTATGGCTACACCTTC
d_gene: NA; abundance: once; v_gene: TRBV7-2; j_gene: TRBJ1-3; CDR3aa: CASSLGTGVAGNTIYF; CDR3nt: TGTGCCAGCAGCTTAGGGACCGGAGTAGCAGGAAACACCATATATTTT
d_gene: TRBD1; abundance: NA; v_gene: TRBV19; j_gene: TRBJ1-4; CDR3aa: CASSIGQGREKLFF; CDR3nt: TGTGCCAGTAGTATTGGACAGGGGAGGGAAAAACTGTTTTTT
d_gene: TRBD1; abundance: NA; v_gene: TRBV15; j_gene: TRBJ2-7; CDR3aa: CATRPRQGTYEQYF; CDR3nt: TGTGCCACCCGCCCGCGACAGGGAACTTACGAGCAGTACTTC
d_gene: TRBD2; abundance: NA; v_gene: TRBV14; j_gene: TRBJ2-3; CDR3aa: CASSQFGGTSTSTDTQYF; CDR3nt: TGTGCCAGCAGCCAATTCGGAGGGACTAGCACTAGCACAGATACGCAGTATTTT
d_gene: TRBD1; abundance: NA; v_gene: TRBV28; j_gene: TRBJ2-7; CDR3aa: CASSPTGAVFYEQYF; CDR3nt: TGTGCCAGCAGTCCGACAGGGGCGGTGTTCTACGAGCAGTACTTC
d_gene: NA; abundance: NA; v_gene: TRBV19; j_gene: TRBJ2-5; CDR3aa: CASSLGNNQETQYF; CDR3nt: TGTGCCAGTAGCCTAGGGAACAACCAAGAGACCCAGTACTTC
d_gene: NA; abundance: NA; v_gene: TRBV5-1; j_gene: TRBJ2-3; CDR3aa: CASSPTRGPDTQYF; CDR3nt: TGCGCCAGCAGCCCGACTAGGGGCCCAGATACGCAGTATTTT
d_gene: TRBD2; abundance: NA; v_gene: TRBV2; j_gene: TRBJ2-3; CDR3aa: CASSFRIAGGGTDTQYF; CDR3nt: TGTGCCAGCAGTTTCCGGATAGCGGGAGGAGGCACAGATACGCAGTATTTT
d_gene: NA; abundance: NA; v_gene: TRBV5-4; j_gene: TRBJ1-2; CDR3aa: CASSYPSDYGYTF; CDR3nt: TGTGCCAGCAGTTACCCTAGCGACTATGGCTACACCTTC
d_gene: NA; abundance: NA; v_gene: TRBV9; j_gene: TRBJ1-3; CDR3aa: CASSDNANTIYF; CDR3nt: TGTGCCAGCTCCGACAACGCAAACACCATATATTTT
d_gene: NA; abundance: NA; v_gene: TRBV7-2; j_gene: TRBJ2-5; CDR3aa: CASSRSRGWETQYF; CDR3nt: TGTGCCAGCAGCCGAAGTCGGGGATGGGAGACCCAGTACTTC
d_gene: NA; abundance: NA; v_gene: TRBV7-2; j_gene: TRBJ2-1; CDR3aa: CASRAEKVGNEQFF; CDR3nt: TGTGCCAGCAGGGCGGAGAAAGTGGGAAATGAGCAGTTCTTC
d_gene: NA; abundance: NA; v_gene: TRBV6-1; j_gene: TRBJ1-1; CDR3aa: CASSVKTVNTEAFF; CDR3nt: TGTGCCAGCAGTGTAAAAACAGTGAACACTGAAGCTTTCTTT
d_gene: NA; abundance: NA; v_gene: TRBV27; j_gene: TRBJ2-7; CDR3aa: CASSFVRGVDGGEQYF; CDR3nt: TGTGCCAGCAGTTTCGTCAGGGGAGTGGATGGAGGCGAGCAGTACTTC
d_gene: TRBD1; abundance: NA; v_gene: TRBV5-1; j_gene: TRBJ2-7; CDR3aa: CASSPRQGLYEQYF; CDR3nt: TGCGCCAGCAGCCCAAGACAGGGGCTGTACGAGCAGTACTTC
d_gene: NA; abundance: NA; v_gene: TRBV19; j_gene: TRBJ2-7; CDR3aa: CASSIWGGPEQYF; CDR3nt: TGTGCCAGTAGTATTTGGGGTGGACCCGAGCAGTACTTC
d_gene: NA; abundance: NA; v_gene: TRBV9; j_gene: TRBJ2-1; CDR3aa: CASSVGGGTGSYNEQFF; CDR3nt: TGTGCCAGCAGCGTAGGCGGGGGGACAGGGTCTTACAATGAGCAGTTCTTC
d_gene: NA; abundance: NA; v_gene: TRBV6-5; j_gene: TRBJ1-1; CDR3aa: CASCLWGSTEAFF; CDR3nt: TGTGCCAGCTGCCTGTGGGGGAGCACTGAAGCTTTCTTT
d_gene: TRBD2; abundance: NA; v_gene: TRBV19; j_gene: TRBJ2-7; CDR3aa: CASSIDHGTSGFNEQYF; CDR3nt: TGTGCCAGTAGTATAGACCACGGGACTAGCGGTTTCAACGAGCAGTACTTC
d_gene: NA; abundance: NA; v_gene: TRBV7-9; j_gene: TRBJ2-7; CDR3aa: CASSSYHSGYSEQYF; CDR3nt: TGTGCCAGCAGCTCTTACCACAGCGGGTACAGCGAGCAGTACTTC
d_gene: NA; abundance: NA; v_gene: TRBV4-1; j_gene: TRBJ2-7; CDR3aa: CASSHTGTETYEQYF; CDR3nt: TGCGCCAGCAGCCACACCGGGACGGAAACCTACGAGCAGTACTTC
d_gene: NA; abundance: NA; v_gene: TRBV6-1; j_gene: TRBJ2-3; CDR3aa: CASSENRATYADTQYF; CDR3nt: TGTGCCAGCAGTGAAAATCGGGCCACATACGCGGATACGCAGTATTTT
d_gene: TRBD2; abundance: NA; v_gene: TRBV28; j_gene: TRBJ2-7; CDR3aa: CASSGTSGRSEQYF; CDR3nt: TGTGCCAGCAGTGGGACTAGCGGGAGGAGCGAGCAGTACTTC
d_gene: NA; abundance: NA; v_gene: TRBV18; j_gene: TRBJ2-1; CDR3aa: CASSPFSASSYNEQFF; CDR3nt: TGTGCCAGCTCACCGTTTAGCGCGAGCTCCTACAATGAGCAGTTCTTC
d_gene: TRBD2; abundance: NA; v_gene: TRBV6-5; j_gene: TRBJ2-2; CDR3aa: CASRLLGGDTGELFF; CDR3nt: TGTGCCAGCCGCCTCCTCGGGGGGGACACCGGGGAGCTGTTTTTT
d_gene: TRBD2; abundance: NA; v_gene: TRBV7-9; j_gene: TRBJ2-3; CDR3aa: CASSLSGEGTQYF; CDR3nt: TGTGCCAGCAGCTTATCCGGGGAGGGTACGCAGTATTTT
d_gene: TRBD1; abundance: NA; v_gene: TRBV10-3; j_gene: TRBJ2-7; CDR3aa: CAISRTGEDHEQYF; CDR3nt: TGTGCCATCAGTAGGACAGGTGAGGACCACGAGCAGTACTTC